This TCR beta chain was sequenced for a study of T cells after posttransplantation cyclophosphamide. Germline values: CDR1 MNHEY, CDR2 SVGAGI. V was shortened by 7 bases and J by 7 bases, with 14 bases between the two germline ends. CDR3 size: 13 residues. Points on this clone: Antigen unknown.

Treatment was busulfan-fludarabine conditioning, a marrow graft, and cyclophosphamide on days +3 and +4. Only in-frame clones appear in the TCRdb table, and some are missing; sequencing was by immunoSEQ multiplex PCR. Of approximately 6,800 clones in the sample, more than 90% were seen once. Findings of the study overall: Donor-recipient repertoire similarity was low at 1-2 months, rising over year one. Recipient CMV seropositivity and CMV reactivation strongly tracked TRB clonality. Tissue-infiltrating T cells from skin or gut overlapped little with blood T cells.

This TCR came from a male patient aged 55 to 70 who received an allogeneic stem cell transplant from a related donor and was CMV-positive. The graft donor may have contributed some T cells. The V and J genes are TRBV6-5 and TRBJ1-5; D may be TRBD1 (6 bases). Sequencing used CD8+ T cells sorted from blood, obtained after allogeneic stem cell transplant with posttransplant cyclophosphamide. For the CDR3, the DNA is TGTGCCAGCATTGGATCAGGGGCCCAGCCCCAGCATTTT. Translated: CASIGSGAQPQHF.